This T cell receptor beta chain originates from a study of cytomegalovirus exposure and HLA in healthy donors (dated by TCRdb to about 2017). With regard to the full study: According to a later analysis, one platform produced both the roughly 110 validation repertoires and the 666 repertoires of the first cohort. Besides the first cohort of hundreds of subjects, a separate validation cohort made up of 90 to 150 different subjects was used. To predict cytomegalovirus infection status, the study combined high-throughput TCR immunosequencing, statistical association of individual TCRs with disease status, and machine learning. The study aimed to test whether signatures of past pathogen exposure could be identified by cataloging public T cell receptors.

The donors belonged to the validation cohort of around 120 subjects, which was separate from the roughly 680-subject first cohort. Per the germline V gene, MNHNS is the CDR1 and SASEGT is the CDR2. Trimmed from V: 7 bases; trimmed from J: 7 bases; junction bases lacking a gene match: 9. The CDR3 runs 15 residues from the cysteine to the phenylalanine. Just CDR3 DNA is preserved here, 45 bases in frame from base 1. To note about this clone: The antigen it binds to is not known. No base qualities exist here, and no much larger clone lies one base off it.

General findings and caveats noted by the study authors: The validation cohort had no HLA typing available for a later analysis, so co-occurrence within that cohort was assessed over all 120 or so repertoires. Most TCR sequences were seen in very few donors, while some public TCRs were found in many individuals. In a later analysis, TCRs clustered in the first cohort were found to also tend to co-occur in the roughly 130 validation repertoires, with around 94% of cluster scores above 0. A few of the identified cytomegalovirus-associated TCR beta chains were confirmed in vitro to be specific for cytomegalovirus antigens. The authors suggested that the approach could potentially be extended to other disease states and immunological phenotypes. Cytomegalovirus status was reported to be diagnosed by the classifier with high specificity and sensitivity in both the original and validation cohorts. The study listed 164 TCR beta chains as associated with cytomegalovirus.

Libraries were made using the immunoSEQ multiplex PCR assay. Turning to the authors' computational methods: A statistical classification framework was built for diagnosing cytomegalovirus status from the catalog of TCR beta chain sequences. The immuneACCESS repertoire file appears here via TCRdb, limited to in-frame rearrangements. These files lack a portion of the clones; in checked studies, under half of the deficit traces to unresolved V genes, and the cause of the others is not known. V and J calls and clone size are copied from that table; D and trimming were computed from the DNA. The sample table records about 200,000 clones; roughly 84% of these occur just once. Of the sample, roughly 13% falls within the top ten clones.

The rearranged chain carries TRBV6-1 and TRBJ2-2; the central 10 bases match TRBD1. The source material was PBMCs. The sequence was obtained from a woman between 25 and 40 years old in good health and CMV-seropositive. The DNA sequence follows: TGTGCCAGCAACCCGAAGGGACAGGGGAACGGGGAGCTGTTTTTT. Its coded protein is CASNPKGQGNGELFF.